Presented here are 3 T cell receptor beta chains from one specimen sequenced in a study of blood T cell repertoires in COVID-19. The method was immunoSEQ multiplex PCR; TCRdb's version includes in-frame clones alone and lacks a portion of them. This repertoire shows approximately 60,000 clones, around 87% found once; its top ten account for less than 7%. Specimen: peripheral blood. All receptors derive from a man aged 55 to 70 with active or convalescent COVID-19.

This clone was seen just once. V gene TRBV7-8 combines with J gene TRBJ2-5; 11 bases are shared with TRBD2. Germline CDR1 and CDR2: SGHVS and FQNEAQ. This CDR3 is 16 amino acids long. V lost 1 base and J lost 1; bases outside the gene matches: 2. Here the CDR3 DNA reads TGTGCCAGCAGCTTAGGGCTAGCGGGGGGCCAAGAGACCCAGTACTTC. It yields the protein CASSLGLAGGQETQYF.

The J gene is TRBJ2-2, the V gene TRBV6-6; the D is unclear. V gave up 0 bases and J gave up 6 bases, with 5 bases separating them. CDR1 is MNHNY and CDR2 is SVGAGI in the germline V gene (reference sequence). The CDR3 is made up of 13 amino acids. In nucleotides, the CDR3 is TGTGCCAGCAGTTACTCGAGTCCCGGGGAGCTGTTTTTT. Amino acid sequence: CASSYSSPGELFF.

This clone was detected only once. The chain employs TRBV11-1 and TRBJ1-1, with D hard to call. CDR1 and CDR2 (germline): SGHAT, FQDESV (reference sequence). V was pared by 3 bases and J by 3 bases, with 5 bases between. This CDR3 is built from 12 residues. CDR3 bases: TGTGCCAGCAGCTTTGAGGACACTGAAGCTTTCTTT. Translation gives CASSFEDTEAFF.